The present T cell receptor beta chain was sequenced within a study of identifying expanded T cells in peripheral blood. Assay used: immunoSEQ multiplex PCR; TCRdb lists only in-frame clones, some missing. The repertoire holds roughly 120,000 clones, about 88% seen once, with 8% to 9% in the top ten. CDR1 and CDR2 from the germline V gene are SEHNR and FQNEAQ (reference sequence). V was pared by 7 bases and J by 0 bases, with 15 bases of the junction left unmatched. The CDR3 totals 18 residues. The sequencing input was blood. This TCR derives from a person aged 18 to 70 in good health. The chain recombines TRBV7-9 with TRBJ2-1; 7 bases are a match to TRBD2. The CDR3 DNA is TGTGCCAGCATCGGGGGTCGGGAGGTGATAAGCTCCTACAATGAGCAGTTCTTC. This gives the protein CASIGGREVISSYNEQFF.